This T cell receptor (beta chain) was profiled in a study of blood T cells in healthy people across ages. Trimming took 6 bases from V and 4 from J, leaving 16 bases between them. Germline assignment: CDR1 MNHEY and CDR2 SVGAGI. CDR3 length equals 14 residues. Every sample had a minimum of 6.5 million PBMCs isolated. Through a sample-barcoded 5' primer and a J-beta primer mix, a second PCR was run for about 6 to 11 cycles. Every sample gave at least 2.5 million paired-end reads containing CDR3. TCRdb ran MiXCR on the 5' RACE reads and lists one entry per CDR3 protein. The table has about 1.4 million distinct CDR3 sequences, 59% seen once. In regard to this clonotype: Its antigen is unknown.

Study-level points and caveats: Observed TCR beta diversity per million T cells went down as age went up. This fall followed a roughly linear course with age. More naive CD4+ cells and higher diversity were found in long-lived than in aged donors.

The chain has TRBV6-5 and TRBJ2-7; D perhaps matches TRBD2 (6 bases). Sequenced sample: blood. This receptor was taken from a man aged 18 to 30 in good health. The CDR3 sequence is CASSLWGDGYEQYF. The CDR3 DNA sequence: TGTGCCAGCAGCCTATGGGGGGACGGATACGAGCAGTACTTC.